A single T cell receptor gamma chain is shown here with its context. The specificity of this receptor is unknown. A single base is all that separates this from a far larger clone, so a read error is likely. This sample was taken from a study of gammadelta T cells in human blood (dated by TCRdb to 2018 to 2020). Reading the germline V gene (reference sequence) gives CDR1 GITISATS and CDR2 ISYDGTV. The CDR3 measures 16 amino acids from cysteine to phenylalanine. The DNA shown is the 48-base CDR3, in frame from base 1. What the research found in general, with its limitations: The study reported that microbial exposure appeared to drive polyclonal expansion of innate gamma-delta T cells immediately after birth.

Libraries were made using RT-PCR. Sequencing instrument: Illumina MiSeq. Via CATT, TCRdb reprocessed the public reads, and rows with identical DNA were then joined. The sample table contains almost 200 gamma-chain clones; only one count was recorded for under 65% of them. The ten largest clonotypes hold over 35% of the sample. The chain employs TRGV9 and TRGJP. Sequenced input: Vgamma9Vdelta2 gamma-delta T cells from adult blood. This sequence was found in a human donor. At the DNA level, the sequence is TGTGCCTTGTGGGATGTCCAAGAGTTGGGCAAAAAAATCAGGGTATTT. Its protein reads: CALWDVQELGKKIRVF.